Shown below are 17 T cell receptor beta chains from a single sample sequenced in a study of T cell responses to AZD1222 COVID-19 vaccine. Clones were sequenced by immunoSEQ multiplex PCR, and TCRdb holds only the in-frame ones, with some missing. The top ten clones hold about 3% of a sample with roughly 130,000 clones, 92% of them seen once. The material sequenced was peripheral blood, taken on day 0 of AZD1222 vaccination. The source of these receptors is an adult in good health.

This chain links TRBV5-1 with TRBJ2-2; 7 bases match TRBD2. Germline V gene data show CDR1 as SGHRS and CDR2 as YFSETQ. The CDR3 is 15 residues long. J was trimmed by 7 bases and V by 2 bases; bases with no gene match: 8. CDR3 residues: CASSFLREVGGELFF. DNA for the CDR3: TGCGCCAGCAGCTTTTTACGGGAGGTTGGCGGGGAGCTGTTTTTT.

V gene TRBV30 combines with J gene TRBJ1-6; the D is unclear. Germline V gives CDR1 GTSNPN, CDR2 SVGIG (reference sequence). V dropped 3 bases and J dropped 7 bases, with 7 bases sitting between them. The CDR3 sequence is 12 residues long. The CDR3 is CAWSERNSPLHF. CDR3 DNA: TGTGCCTGGAGCGAACGGAATTCACCCCTCCACTTT.

The V and J genes are TRBV6-5 and TRBJ1-3, with D maybe TRBD1 (5 bases). The CDR3 spans 14 residues. Trimming took off 0 bases at V and 4 bases at J, with 7 bases between the two ends. Germline loops: CDR1 MNHEY, CDR2 SVGAGI. The CDR3 here is CASSYSTAGNTIYF. The DNA for the CDR3 is TGTGCCAGCAGTTACTCGACAGCGGGAAACACCATATATTTT.

The V and J genes are TRBV7-9 and TRBJ2-5; the D is unclear. CDR1 and CDR2 (germline): SEHNR, FQNEAQ (reference sequence). The CDR3 totals 14 residues. Trimming cost V 0 bases and J 5 bases, with 10 bases left between them. The CDR3 region is CASSLAGAAETQYF. The CDR3 region has the DNA TGTGCCAGCAGCTTAGCGGGTGCGGCGGAGACCCAGTACTTC.

This clone was found once. The chain recombines TRBV6-5 with TRBJ1-5; D is undetermined. Germline values: CDR1 MNHEY, CDR2 SVGAGI. V was shortened by 6 bases and J by 2 bases, with 14 bases between the two germline ends. The CDR3 loop spans 15 amino acids. The CDR3 reads CASSSMGLGNQPQHF. The CDR3 nucleotides are TGTGCCAGCAGCTCGATGGGGTTAGGCAATCAGCCCCAGCATTTT.

The chain is built from TRBV19 and TRBJ2-1; TRBD2 agrees at 12 bases. The germline V gene has CDR1 LNHDA and CDR2 SQIVND (reference sequence). The CDR3 totals 16 residues. The V and J ends lost 4 bases and 6 bases, in that order; junction bases with no gene match: 7. The CDR3 here is CASSTLAGGPINEQFF. DNA of the CDR3: TGTGCCAGTAGTACTCTAGCGGGAGGGCCCATCAATGAGCAGTTCTTC. Variable domain in full (rest from reference TRBV19 and TRBJ2-1): DGGITQSPKYLFRKEGQNVTLSCEQNLNHDAMYWYRQDPGQGLRLIYYSQIVNDFQKGDIAEGYSVSREKKESFPLTVTSAQKNPTAFYLCASSTLAGGPINEQFFGPGTRLTVL.

The J gene is TRBJ2-4, the V gene TRBV27; no firm D call. Germline V gene sequence: CDR1 MNHEY, CDR2 SMNVEV (reference sequence). Trimming left V 6 bases short and J 8 bases short, with 11 bases between. The CDR3 extends over 12 amino acids. The CDR3 here is CASRTQADIQYF. The CDR3 DNA reads TGTGCCAGCAGGACCCAGGCGGACATTCAGTACTTC.

The rearrangement uses TRBV6-5 and TRBJ1-5; D perhaps matches TRBD1 (5 bases). Per germline, CDR1 MNHEY and CDR2 SVGAGI. V lost 7 bases and J lost 6, with 13 bases in between. CDR3 length: 13 amino acids. CDR3 region: CASNQQGRQPQHF. DNA for the CDR3: TGTGCCAGCAACCAGCAGGGTCGTCAGCCCCAGCATTTT.

The chain combines TRBV28 with TRBJ2-7; TRBD1 might be the D (5 bases). The CDR3 extends over 11 amino acids. The germline gives CDR1 MDHEN, CDR2 SYDVKM. V was cut by 9 bases and J by 6 bases, with 12 bases left in between. CDR3 in DNA: TGTGCCAGTCTCAGGGATCCCGAGCAGTACTTC. Translated, it gives CASLRDPEQYF. The entire variable domain, with the rest obtained from reference TRBV28 and TRBJ2-7, is as follows: DVKVTQSSRYLVKRTGEKVFLECVQDMDHENMFWYRQDPGLGLRLIYFSYDVKMKEKGDIPEGYSVSREKKERFSLILESASTNQTSMYLCASLRDPEQYFGPGTRLTVT.

This chain joins TRBV5-1 and TRBJ2-3; D is uncertain. The V and J ends lost 4 bases and 2 bases respectively, with 11 bases between them. Germline V gene lookup returns CDR1 SGHRS and CDR2 YFSETQ. The CDR3 sequence is 14 residues long. CDR3 in amino acids: CASSPVVSTDTQYF. CDR3 in DNA: TGCGCCAGCAGCCCGGTTGTGTCCACAGATACGCAGTATTTT. The full variable domain, its missing parts supplied by reference TRBV5-1 and TRBJ2-3, is KAGVTQTPRYLIKTRGQQVTLSCSPISGHRSVSWYQQTPGQGLQFLFEYFSETQRNKGNFPGRFSGRQFSNSRSEMNVSTLELGDSALYLCASSPVVSTDTQYFGPGTRLTVL.

The CDR3 region has the DNA TGTGCCAGCAGCCAAGATCTGGAGGGAACAGAGAATGAGCAGTTCTTC. Its translation is CASSQDLEGTENEQFF. The V and J genes are TRBV3-1 (or the pseudogene TRBV3-2) and TRBJ2-1; a possible D gene is TRBD2 (6 bases). The CDR3 totals 16 residues. Per germline, CDR1 LGHDT and CDR2 YNNKEL (reference sequence). Trimming pared 0 bases from V and 7 bases from J, leaving 16 bases between.

The chain joins TRBV6-5 to TRBJ2-7, with D perhaps given as TRBD1 or TRBD2 (5 bases each). Germline V CDR1 and CDR2: MNHEY, SVGAGI. The CDR3 covers 14 residues. Trimming stripped 6 bases from V and 5 bases from J, with 17 bases between. DNA of the CDR3: TGTGCCAGCAGACCCGGGACCACCCCTAACGAGCAGTACTTC. Protein product: CASRPGTTPNEQYF.

The V gene is TRBV14, the J gene TRBJ1-6, with D perhaps TRBD1 (5 bases). Germline-derived CDR1 and CDR2 are SGHDN and FVKESK. This CDR3 is built from 15 residues. Trimming cost V 0 bases and J 11 bases, with 14 bases left between them. The CDR3 coding sequence is TGTGCCAGCAGCCAAGATTTGGGGGTACGAACACCCCTCCACTTT. Its translation is CASSQDLGVRTPLHF. Combining the CDR3 with reference TRBV14 and TRBJ1-6 gives the whole variable domain EAGVTQFPSHSVIEKGQTVTLRCDPISGHDNLYWYRRVMGKEIKFLLHFVKESKQDESGMPNNRFLAERTGGTYSTLKVQPAELEDSGVYFCASSQDLGVRTPLHFGNGTRLTVT.

Here the CDR3 DNA reads TGTGCCAGCGGAACTGCAGCAATGAGTCAGCCCCAGCATTTT. Translating gives CASGTAAMSQPQHF. V gene TRBV7-8 combines with J gene TRBJ1-5; no clear D gene. Germline values: CDR1 SGHVS, CDR2 FQNEAQ. The CDR3 loop spans 14 amino acids. Trimming left V 8 bases short and J 6 bases short, with 17 bases between.

The V call is TRBV6-5, the J call TRBJ2-7; TRBD1 aligns across 8 bases. Germline lookup yields CDR1 MNHEY and CDR2 SVGAGI. There are 12 residues in the CDR3. The ends lost 8 bases at V and 2 bases at J; junction bases unmatched: 2. The CDR3 coding sequence is TGTGCCAGCCAGGGGGCGGCCTACGAGCAGTACTTC. Amino acids: CASQGAAYEQYF.

The rearrangement links TRBV19 to TRBJ1-1, with D maybe TRBD1 (6 bases). Trimming removed 3 bases from V and 2 bases from J, with 10 bases in between. This CDR3 has 14 amino acids. The germline V gene has CDR1 LNHDA and CDR2 SQIVND (reference sequence). The CDR3 region is CASSIVGGNTEAFF. CDR3 DNA: TGTGCCAGTAGTATTGTAGGGGGAAACACTGAAGCTTTCTTT.

The V gene is TRBV9, the J gene TRBJ1-3, with D possibly being TRBD1 (5 bases). Germline V lookup: CDR1 SGDLS, CDR2 YYNGEE. With 4 bases removed from V and 0 bases from J, the gap between germline ends came to 14 bases. The CDR3 extends over 16 amino acids. CDR3 loop: CASSHRDRHSGNTIYF. The CDR3 DNA sequence: TGTGCCAGCAGCCACCGGGACCGTCACTCTGGAAACACCATATATTTT.